The present T cell receptor (beta chain) was sequenced within a study of cytomegalovirus exposure and HLA in healthy donors. For this clone: Its cognate antigen is unknown.

The PCR employed 60 Vbeta primers together with 13 Jbeta primers. Using immunoSEQ multiplex PCR, the repertoire was profiled, and TCRdb retains in-frame clones only, with some absent. In the table there are hundreds of thousands of clones, about 80% of which are singletons. The CDR3 length is 15 residues. Germline V gives CDR1 LNHDA, CDR2 SQIVND (reference sequence). Trimming took off 4 bases at V and 3 bases at J, with 15 bases between the two ends. The study, taken as a whole, reports: Later, TCR association rates were found to vary by HLA locus, highest for DRB1 and lowest for HLA-C. In a later analysis, the majority of CMV-associated beta chains seemingly showed HLA restriction.

The chain couples TRBV19 to TRBJ2-5; possibly TRBD2 for D (6 bases). The sequencing input was PBMCs. This TCR was sampled from a male donor in good health and CMV-seronegative. CDR3 residues: CASSRSPSVKETQYF. CDR3 nucleotides: TGTGCCAGTAGTAGGTCGCCTAGCGTGAAAGAGACCCAGTACTTC.